Below, 10 T cell receptor beta chains from the same sample are listed, as sequenced in a study of cytomegalovirus exposure and HLA in healthy donors. The PCR used 60 Vbeta and 13 Jbeta primers. Assay: immunoSEQ multiplex PCR; the TCRdb copy retains only in-frame clones and omits some. There are 120,000 or so clones in the sample; about 78% occur only once, and around 1.3% lies in the top ten. Sequenced sample: PBMCs. The receptors derive from a female donor in good health and CMV-seronegative.

The chain carries TRBV7-8 and TRBJ2-5, with TRBD2 identical over 11 bases. The CDR3 has 16 residues. The trim removed 1 base at V and 4 bases at J, leaving 5 bases unmatched. CDR1 and CDR2 from the germline V gene are SGHVS and FQNEAQ. CDR3 loop: CASSLGLAGSRETQYF. In DNA form, the CDR3 reads TGTGCCAGCAGCTTAGGACTAGCGGGATCGAGAGAGACCCAGTACTTC.

Written as DNA, the CDR3 is TGTGCCAGCAGCGTAGCTAGCGGGAGGGACAATGAGCAGTTCTTC. Amino acid sequence: CASSVASGRDNEQFF. The V gene is TRBV9, the J gene TRBJ2-1, with 12 positions matching TRBD2. CDR1 is SGDLS and CDR2 is YYNGEE in the germline V gene. CDR3 length: 15 amino acids. V dropped 0 bases and J dropped 5; count of bases not matched to a gene: 0.

This clone was recorded a few times. The chain links TRBV19 to TRBJ2-2, with 7 bases lining up with TRBD1. CDR1 is LNHDA, CDR2 SQIVND, per germline (reference sequence). Unmatched junction bases numbered 7, after V lost 5 bases and J lost 4 bases. The CDR3 covers 15 residues. The CDR3 DNA follows: TGTGCCAGTAGTCCGACAGGGACGGGCACCGGGGAGCTGTTTTTT. This sequence encodes CASSPTGTGTGELFF.

The chain links TRBV18 to TRBJ2-5, with D unresolved. The CDR3 contains 15 residues. Trimming took off 6 bases at V and 5 bases at J, with 19 bases between the two ends. Germline-derived CDR1 and CDR2 are KGHSH and LQKENI. The CDR3 DNA is TGTGCCAGCTCGCAAATACCTCTGCCTCGGGAGACCCAGTACTTC. This encodes CASSQIPLPRETQYF.

The J gene is TRBJ1-4, the V gene TRBV5-1; no clear D. The CDR3 is made up of 13 amino acids. CDR1 is SGHRS, CDR2 YFSETQ, per germline. V lost 3 bases, J lost 6 bases, and 9 bases lay in between. The CDR3 sequence is CASSWRAYEKLFF. The CDR3, as DNA: TGCGCCAGCAGCTGGCGGGCCTATGAAAAACTGTTTTTT.

The chain employs TRBV15 and TRBJ2-3; perhaps TRBD2 as D (7 bases). The CDR3 loop spans 20 amino acids. Germline V CDR1 and CDR2: LNHNV, YYDKDF (reference sequence). V gave up 5 bases and J gave up 0 bases, with 27 bases separating them. The CDR3: CATSGGGGGPFPLSTDTQYF. In DNA, the CDR3 is TGTGCCACCAGCGGGGGGGGCGGCGGGCCCTTCCCTCTCAGCACAGATACGCAGTATTTT.

The genes are TRBV20-1 and TRBJ2-1; tentatively, D is TRBD2 (5 bases). CDR1 and CDR2 (germline): DFQATT, SNEGSKA (reference sequence). Deletions cut 3 bases from V and 5 bases from J, with 5 bases between. The CDR3 has 11 amino acids. The CDR3 coding sequence is TGCAGTGCTAGCGGGGACAATGAGCAGTTCTTC. It encodes CSASGDNEQFF.

This clone was seen only a few times. The rearrangement uses TRBV19 and TRBJ1-5, with TRBD1 matching 9 bases. The J segment lost 4 bases and the V segment lost 5 bases, leaving 6 bases of the junction unmatched. In germline, CDR1 is LNHDA, CDR2 SQIVND (reference sequence). The CDR3 totals 15 residues. CDR3 sequence reads: CASSAGTGRNQPQHF. CDR3 bases: TGTGCCAGTAGTGCGGGGACAGGGAGGAATCAGCCCCAGCATTTT.

This clone was counted once. This rearrangement joins TRBV10-3 to TRBJ2-7; 10 nucleotides line up with TRBD1. V shed 6 bases and J 2 bases; nucleotides not matched to a gene: 4. The CDR3 runs to 14 residues. Looked up from germline, CDR1 is ENHRY and CDR2 is SYGVKD. This CDR3 reads CAIRSDRGAYEQYF. DNA for the CDR3: TGTGCCATCAGATCGGACAGGGGGGCCTACGAGCAGTACTTC.

This chain links TRBV18 with TRBJ1-2; D may be TRBD1 (5 bases). Germline V gene lookup returns CDR1 KGHSH and CDR2 LQKENI. Trimming took off 4 bases at V and 6 bases at J, with 18 bases between the two ends. The CDR3 consists of 15 residues. CDR3 protein: CASSLQGSGINGYTF. The CDR3 DNA reads as TGTGCCAGCTCACTACAAGGATCAGGGATAAATGGCTACACCTTC.